This entry lists 21 T cell receptor beta chains sequenced from one sample in a study of blood T cells in healthy people across ages. The second PCR ran roughly 7 to 12 cycles with a sample-barcoded 5' primer and J-beta primers. TCRdb analysed the 5' RACE reads with MiXCR anew, one entry per CDR3 protein. This sample has about 1.1 million distinct CDR3 sequences, with 30% to 40% found just once. What was sequenced was blood. Receptors originate from a man younger than 35 in good health.

In this sample, this clonotype turned up many times. The chain carries TRBV5-1 and TRBJ2-7; D remains unclear. The length of the CDR3 is 13 residues. The V end lost 1 base, the J end lost 0 bases, and 5 bases lay between the germline ends. Germline values: CDR1 SGHRS, CDR2 YFSETQ. CDR3 DNA: TGCGCCAGCAGCTTGCGGAACTCCTACGAGCAGTACTTC. Translation: CASSLRNSYEQYF.

This chain uses TRBV11-1 with TRBJ2-5; 7 nucleotides match TRBD2. The junction had 12 bases not matched to a gene; V was cut back by 3 bases and J by 11 bases. The CDR3 consists of 14 residues. Germline assignment: CDR1 SGHAT and CDR2 FQDESV (reference sequence). This CDR3 is CASSFIPQRGEQYF. For the CDR3, the DNA is TGTGCCAGCAGCTTCATCCCGCAGCGGGGTGAGCAGTACTTC.

On this clonotype: Germline and junction disagree at one end, which may indicate a read error. The chain couples TRBV25-1 to TRBJ1-6; the D is unclear. This CDR3 region has 15 residues. Germline CDR1 reads MGHDK; CDR2 reads SYGVNS. The CDR3 coding sequence is TGTGCCAGCAGTGAATCGGGGATCATTTATTCACCCCCCCACTTT. The encoded protein is CASSESGIIYSPPHF.

This clonotype was counted a single time. This chain joins TRBV10-3 and TRBJ2-7, with TRBD2 as a possible D gene (5 bases). Trimming shortened V by 7 bases and J by 6 bases, and 19 bases separated the two germline ends. Germline CDR1 and CDR2: ENHRY and SYGVKD. The CDR3 sequence is 14 residues long. CDR3: CAIMERFGSSEQYF. CDR3 coding DNA: TGTGCCATCATGGAGCGGTTTGGCAGCTCCGAGCAGTACTTC.

V and J are TRBV20-1 and TRBJ2-7, with D possibly TRBD1 on 6 matching bases. The V gene lost 5 bases and the J gene lost 7 bases, with 24 bases spanning the gap. The length of the CDR3 is 15 residues. Germline lookup yields CDR1 DFQATT and CDR2 SNEGSKA (reference sequence). This CDR3 reads CSAVPRDKNNNEQYF. Here the CDR3 DNA reads TGCAGTGCTGTACCCCGGGACAAAAATAACAATGAGCAGTACTTC.

This clonotype was seen more than once but under ten times. The rearrangement links TRBV11-1 to TRBJ2-5; 9 bases agree with TRBD1. This CDR3 comprises 17 residues. CDR1 is SGHAT, CDR2 FQDESV, per germline (reference sequence). The ends lost 1 base at V and 0 bases at J; junction bases unmatched: 6. The CDR3 spells CASSLGDRVTYQETQYF. As DNA, the CDR3 is TGTGCCAGCAGCTTAGGGGACAGGGTTACGTACCAAGAGACCCAGTACTTC.

The chain uses TRBV9 and TRBJ2-5; TRBD1 might be the D (6 bases). The V and J ends lost 0 bases and 11 bases respectively, with 14 bases between them. Germline V gene data show CDR1 as SGDLS and CDR2 as YYNGEE. CDR3 length: 13 residues. CDR3 DNA sequence: TGTGCCAGCAGCGTAGTGGGGGCAACTGAACAGTACTTC. This codes for CASSVVGATEQYF.

J is TRBJ1-6 and V is TRBV9; no clear D. This CDR3 has 13 residues. Looked up from germline, CDR1 is SGDLS and CDR2 is YYNGEE. With 0 bases removed from V and 7 bases from J, the gap between germline ends came to 5 bases. The CDR3 reads CASSVDPNSPLHF. The CDR3 nucleotides read TGTGCCAGCAGCGTAGACCCGAATTCACCCCTCCACTTT.

This clonotype was counted a few times. This sequence joins TRBV30 and TRBJ1-1; D unclear. Trimming took off 3 bases at V and 3 bases at J, with 5 bases between the two ends. CDR3 size: 11 residues. CDR1 and CDR2 (germline): GTSNPN, SVGIG (reference sequence). In DNA, the CDR3 is TGTGCCTGGAGGGCTTACACTGAAGCTTTCTTT. Residues: CAWRAYTEAFF.

The V gene is TRBV6-2 or TRBV6-3, the J gene TRBJ1-4; D gene uncertain. Germline-derived CDR1 and CDR2 are MNHEY and SVGEGT. This CDR3 has 15 residues. V shed 2 bases and J shed 7 bases, with 14 bases lying between them. The CDR3 sequence is CASSYTKNRGEKLFF. In DNA form, the CDR3 reads TGTGCCAGCAGTTACACGAAGAACCGAGGTGAAAAACTGTTTTTT.

This clonotype was seen a few times. The chain recombines TRBV15 with TRBJ2-1; 7 bases match TRBD2. The CDR3 has 16 residues. V was pared by 0 bases and J by 6 bases, with 8 bases of the junction left unmatched. The germline V gene encodes CDR1 LNHNV and CDR2 YYDKDF (reference sequence). The chain's CDR3 is CATSRDRLALSNEQFF. The CDR3 DNA reads as TGTGCCACCAGCAGAGACAGACTAGCCCTCTCCAATGAGCAGTTCTTC.

This clonotype has only a few counts. The chain recombines TRBV12-3 or TRBV12-4 with TRBJ1-3, with unresolved D. The length of the CDR3 is 13 residues. The V end lost 6 bases, the J end lost 0 bases, and 6 bases lay between the germline ends. Here the CDR3 reads CASRKSSGNTIYF. CDR3 nucleotide sequence: TGTGCCAGCAGGAAAAGCTCTGGAAACACCATATATTTT.

This clonotype was recorded a few times. The V and J genes are TRBV5-1 and TRBJ2-1; tentative D call: TRBD2 (6 bases). The V and J ends lost 4 bases and 3 bases respectively, with 14 bases between them. Germline CDR1 and CDR2: SGHRS and YFSETQ. The CDR3 is made up of 15 amino acids. The CDR3 bases are TGCGCCAGCAGCCTGGGACGAGCGGGCTACAATGAGCAGTTCTTC. It encodes CASSLGRAGYNEQFF. Supplemented by reference TRBV5-1 and TRBJ2-1, the full variable domain reads KAGVTQTPRYLIKTRGQQVTLSCSPISGHRSVSWYQQTPGQGLQFLFEYFSETQRNKGNFPGRFSGRQFSNSRSEMNVSTLELGDSALYLCASSLGRAGYNEQFFGPGTRLTVL.

This clonotype occurred a few times. The V and J genes are TRBV4-2 and TRBJ2-3; D uncertain. Deletions cut 0 bases from V and 2 bases from J, with 6 bases between. Germline V gene data show CDR1 as LGHNA and CDR2 as YNFKEQ. CDR3 size: 14 residues. The CDR3 protein is CASSQESATDTQYF. The CDR3, as DNA: TGTGCCAGCAGCCAAGAGTCCGCCACAGATACGCAGTATTTT.

In its sample, this clonotype was seen a few times. V gene TRBV12-3 or TRBV12-4 combines with J gene TRBJ1-1; no definite D call. This CDR3 contains 14 residues. V gave up 7 bases and J gave up 0 bases, with 12 bases separating them. The CDR3 is CASKIGVLNTEAFF. As DNA, the CDR3 is TGTGCCAGCAAGATCGGGGTCCTGAACACTGAAGCTTTCTTT.

The chain has TRBV6-2 or TRBV6-3 and TRBJ1-2; D gene ambiguous. Trimming shortened V by 0 bases and J by 6 bases, and 11 bases separated the two germline ends. Germline-derived CDR1 and CDR2 are MNHEY and SVGEGT. The length of the CDR3 is 14 residues. In nucleotides, the CDR3 is TGTGCCAGCAGTTACTCCAACCTGGAAGATGGCTACACCTTC. Translating gives CASSYSNLEDGYTF.

This clonotype was seen many times. This sequence joins TRBV18 and TRBJ2-1; weak D call: TRBD1 (5 bases). Trimming stripped 1 base from V and 1 base from J, with 11 bases between. The germline CDR1 and CDR2 sequences are KGHSH and LQKENI. The CDR3 length is 16 residues. As DNA, the CDR3 is TGTGCCAGCTCACCACGGAGCCCAGGGTCCTACAATGAGCAGTTCTTC. Its protein is CASSPRSPGSYNEQFF.

This clonotype was seen at least ten times. This chain links TRBV4-3 with TRBJ2-4; 11 bases map to TRBD1. This CDR3 comprises 15 residues. Germline V CDR1 and CDR2: LGHNA, YSLEER. Losses at the gene ends were 5 bases for V and 6 bases for J; bases not matched to a gene: 6. CDR3 DNA: TGCGCCAGCAGCGACGGGACAGGGGGTCGAAACATTCAGTACTTC. Its protein is CASSDGTGGRNIQYF.

This clonotype occurred a few times. The chain links TRBV12-3 or TRBV12-4 to TRBJ2-1; no firm D call. This CDR3 is 12 amino acids long. Trimming shortened V by 7 bases and J by 10 bases, and 14 bases separated the two germline ends. This CDR3 reads CASTIENQEQFF. The CDR3, as DNA: TGTGCCAGCACTATTGAGAACCAGGAGCAGTTCTTC.

This clonotype was counted many times. V gene TRBV6-6 combines with J gene TRBJ2-5, with TRBD2 identical over 10 bases. The CDR3 totals 14 residues. V lost 6 bases to trimming and J lost 2 bases; unmatched junction nucleotides: 3. Germline V lookup: CDR1 MNHNY, CDR2 SVGAGI (reference sequence). CDR3 region: CASRLAGGQETQYF. DNA of the CDR3: TGTGCCAGCAGATTAGCGGGGGGACAAGAGACCCAGTACTTC.

The rearrangement joins TRBV6-1 to TRBJ1-5; weak D call: TRBD1 (5 bases). The CDR3 length is 14 residues. V was cut by 5 bases and J by 3 bases, with 11 bases left in between. In germline, CDR1 is MNHNS, CDR2 SASEGT. CDR3 in amino acids: CASSSDRFNQPQHF. DNA of the CDR3: TGTGCCAGCAGTTCAGACAGATTCAATCAGCCCCAGCATTTT.